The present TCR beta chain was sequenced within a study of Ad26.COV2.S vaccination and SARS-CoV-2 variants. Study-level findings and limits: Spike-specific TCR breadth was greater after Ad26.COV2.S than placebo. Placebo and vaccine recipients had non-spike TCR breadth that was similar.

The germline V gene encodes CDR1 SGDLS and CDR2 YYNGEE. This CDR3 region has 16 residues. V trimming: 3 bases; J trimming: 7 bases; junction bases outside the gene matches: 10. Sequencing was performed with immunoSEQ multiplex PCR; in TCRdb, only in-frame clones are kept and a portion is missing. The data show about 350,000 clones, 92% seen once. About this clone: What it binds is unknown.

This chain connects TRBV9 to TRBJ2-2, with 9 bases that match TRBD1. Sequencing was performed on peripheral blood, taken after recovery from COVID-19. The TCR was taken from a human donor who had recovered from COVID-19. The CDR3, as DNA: TGTGCCAGCAGCGCCGGACAGGGGCATGCAGGCGGGGAGCTGTTTTTT. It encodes CASSAGQGHAGGELFF. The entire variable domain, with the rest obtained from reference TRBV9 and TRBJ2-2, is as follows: DSGVTQTPKHLITATGQRVTLRCSPRSGDLSVYWYQQSLDQGLQFLIQYYNGEERAKGNILERFSAQQFPDLHSELNLSSLELGDSALYFCASSAGQGHAGGELFFGEGSRLTVL.